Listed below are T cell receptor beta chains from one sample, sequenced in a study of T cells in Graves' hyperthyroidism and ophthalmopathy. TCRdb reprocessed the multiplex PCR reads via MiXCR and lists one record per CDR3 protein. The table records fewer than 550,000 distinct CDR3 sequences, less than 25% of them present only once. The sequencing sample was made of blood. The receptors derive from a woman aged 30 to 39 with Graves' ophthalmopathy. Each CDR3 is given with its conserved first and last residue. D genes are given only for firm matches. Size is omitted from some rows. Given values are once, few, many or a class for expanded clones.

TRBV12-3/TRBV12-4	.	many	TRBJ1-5	TGTGCCAGCAGTTCATCAGACCCGACGCTCCAGCATTTT	CASSSSDPTLQHF
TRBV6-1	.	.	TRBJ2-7	TGTGCCAGCACCCTAGGGGGTACCTACGAGCAGTACTTC	CASTLGGTYEQYF
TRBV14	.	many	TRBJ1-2	TGTGCCAGCAGCCAAGATGGCGGGTCCTATGGCTACACCTTC	CASSQDGGSYGYTF
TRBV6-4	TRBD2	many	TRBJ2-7	TGTGCCAGCAGTGGCTTGCTAGCGGGGGGATCAAAAAATTACGAGCAGTACTTC	CASSGLLAGGSKNYEQYF
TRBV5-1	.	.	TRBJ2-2	TGCGCCAGCAGCTCGAGGACAGCCGGGGAGCTGTTTTTT	CASSSRTAGELFF
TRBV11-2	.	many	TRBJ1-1	TGTGCCAGCAGCTCACTCCAAGGGAGAACTGAAGCTTTCTTT	CASSSLQGRTEAFF
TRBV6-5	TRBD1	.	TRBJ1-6	TGTGCCAGCAGTTACTCGGGAGGGGGCCTTTCACCCCTCCACTTT	CASSYSGGGLSPLHF
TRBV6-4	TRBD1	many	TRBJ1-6	TGTGCCAGCAGTGAAGGGACAGTCGATAATTCACCCCTCCACTTT	CASSEGTVDNSPLHF
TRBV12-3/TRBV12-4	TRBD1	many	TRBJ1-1	TGTGCCAGCAGTCCCAGGGGACAGCTCAACTTTGAAGCTTTCTTT	CASSPRGQLNFEAFF
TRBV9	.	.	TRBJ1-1	TGTGCCAGCAGCGTTTACCAGGGCACTGAAGCTTTCTTT	CASSVYQGTEAFF
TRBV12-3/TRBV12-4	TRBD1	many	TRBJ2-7	TGTGCCAGCAGTTTGGGGACAGATTCCTACGAGCAGTACTTC	CASSLGTDSYEQYF
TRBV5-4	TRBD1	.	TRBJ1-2	TGTGCCAGCAGCTCAAGGACAGGGGTCCCTGGCTACACCTTC	CASSSRTGVPGYTF
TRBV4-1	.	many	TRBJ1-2	TGCGCCAGCAGCCAAGTGGGGCAGCGGCCGTTGGGCTACACCTTC	CASSQVGQRPLGYTF
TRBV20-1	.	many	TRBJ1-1	TGCAGTGCTAGAGATTTGGGAGGGCGTGAAGCTTTCTTT	CSARDLGGREAFF
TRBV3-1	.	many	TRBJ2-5	TGTGCCAGCAGCCAACCCCGGGAGACCCAGTACTTC	CASSQPRETQYF
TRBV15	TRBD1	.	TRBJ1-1	TGTGCCACCAGCAGACCAAACAGGGGGCAAAGGACTGAAGCTTTATTT	CATSRPNRGQRTEALF